The 5 T cell receptor beta chains presented below share a single source sample, sequenced in a study of cytomegalovirus exposure and HLA in healthy donors (dated 2017 in TCRdb). Receptor amplification or capture employed the immunoSEQ multiplex PCR assay. For the multiplex PCR, a mixture combining 60 forward primers for TCR Vbeta segments and 13 reverse primers for TCR Jbeta segments was used. TCRdb mirrors the immuneACCESS table, restricted to in-frame sequences. Some clones are absent from its copies; in checked studies, under half trace to an unresolved V gene, and the reason for the others is unknown. Within this sample are about 110,000 clones, with roughly three quarters of them counted one time only. Approximately 1.2% of the sample is taken by the ten largest. The sample was PBMCs. Source of these receptors: a man aged 35 to 55 in good health and CMV-seronegative.

The chain uses TRBV7-3 and TRBJ2-6; no firm D call. CDR1 and CDR2 (germline): SGHTA, FQGTGA. The V end was cut by 3 bases, the J end by 2 bases, with 8 bases between. The CDR3 consists of 15 residues. CDR3 amino acids: CASSLGPPGANVLTF. CDR3 nucleotide sequence: TGTGCCAGCAGCTTGGGCCCCCCTGGGGCCAACGTCCTGACTTTC.

The J gene is TRBJ2-3, the V gene TRBV4-3, with a possible D match to TRBD1 (5 bases). Per germline, CDR1 LGHNA and CDR2 YSLEER. CDR3 size: 17 residues. V was shortened by 0 bases and J by 4 bases, with 17 bases between the two germline ends. The CDR3 protein is CASSQDLKGWPPDTQYF. In DNA form, the CDR3 reads TGCGCCAGCAGCCAAGATCTAAAGGGGTGGCCGCCAGATACGCAGTATTTT.

The chain combines TRBV7-2 with TRBJ2-7; the D gene is possibly TRBD1 (5 bases). The V gene lost 1 base and the J gene lost 6 bases, with 13 bases spanning the gap. Germline CDR1 and CDR2: SGHTA and FQGNSA. This CDR3 spans 14 amino acids. CDR3 loop: CASSLEGSGLEQYF. The CDR3 coding sequence is TGTGCCAGCAGCTTAGAGGGATCAGGGCTCGAGCAGTACTTC.

The V and J genes are TRBV29-1 and TRBJ2-7; D gene ambiguous. The CDR3 length is 11 residues. V was clipped by 4 bases and J by 1 base, with 5 bases between them. Per germline, CDR1 SQVTM and CDR2 ANQGSEA. The CDR3 reads CSVGQSYEQYF. The DNA of the CDR3 is TGCAGCGTTGGTCAGTCCTACGAGCAGTACTTC.

The rearrangement joins TRBV18 to TRBJ2-7, with unresolved D. Germline values: CDR1 KGHSH, CDR2 LQKENI. Deletions cut 0 bases from V and 3 bases from J, with 6 bases between. CDR3 length: 13 amino acids. The CDR3 protein is CASSPPANYEQYF. DNA of the CDR3: TGTGCCAGCTCACCACCGGCCAACTACGAGCAGTACTTC.